The rows below give T cell receptor beta chains drawn from one sample of a study of cytomegalovirus exposure and HLA in healthy donors. Measured with immunoSEQ multiplex PCR; TCRdb has only the in-frame clones, and not every one. The data show tens of thousands of clones, with 80% to 90% seen just once and around 7% held by the top ten. The specimen was PBMCs. The source of these receptors is a human donor in good health. Each CDR3 is given with its conserved first and last residue. The D gene is left open where the match is weak. Clone size appears in some rows only: once, few, many, or a class for an expanded clone.

len,j_gene,abundance,v_gene,d_gene,CDR3aa,CDR3nt
14,TRBJ2-2,-,TRBV6-6,TRBD1,CASSPGTGFGELFF,TGTGCCAGCAGTCCCGGGACAGGGTTCGGGGAGCTGTTTTTT
15,TRBJ2-5,-,TRBV5-1,TRBD2,CASSLRLAPQETQYF,TGCGCCAGCAGCTTAAGACTAGCCCCGCAAGAGACCCAGTACTTC
16,TRBJ2-2,-,TRBV5-1,TRBD1,CASSLGDRGHGGELFF,TGCGCCAGCAGCTTGGGGGACAGGGGGCATGGCGGGGAGCTGTTTTTT
17,TRBJ2-1,-,TRBV19,TRBD2,CASSIPDRAGGYNEQFF,TGTGCCAGTAGTATCCCTGATCGAGCGGGGGGATACAATGAGCAGTTCTTC
15,TRBJ1-1,-,TRBV6-5,-,CASTALETDHTEAFF,TGTGCCAGCACTGCCCTGGAGACAGACCACACTGAAGCTTTCTTT
14,TRBJ1-1,few,TRBV7-2,-,CASSLSAGWAEAFF,TGTGCCAGCAGCTTATCGGCAGGGTGGGCTGAAGCTTTCTTT
16,TRBJ2-4,-,TRBV28,TRBD2,CASSLAGGPAKNIQYF,TGTGCCAGCAGTTTGGCGGGGGGGCCGGCCAAAAACATTCAGTACTTC
16,TRBJ2-1,-,TRBV15,TRBD2,CATSRDSGLAGDEQFF,TGTGCCACCAGCAGAGATTCAGGACTAGCGGGGGACGAGCAGTTCTTC
15,TRBJ1-5,-,TRBV19,-,CASIKQVRSNQPQHF,TGTGCCAGTATTAAACAGGTACGGAGCAATCAGCCCCAGCATTTT
13,TRBJ1-5,-,TRBV6-4,-,CASSDSFGRPQHF,TGTGCCAGCAGTGACTCTTTCGGGAGGCCCCAGCATTTT
14,TRBJ2-7,-,TRBV29-1,TRBD1,CSVGAGGQGNEQYF,TGCAGCGTTGGGGCCGGGGGACAGGGAAACGAGCAGTACTTC
15,TRBJ2-7,once,TRBV7-9,TRBD2,CASSYGTSGGYEQYF,TGTGCCAGCAGCTATGGGACTAGCGGGGGGTACGAGCAGTACTTC
16,TRBJ1-4,-,TRBV5-1,TRBD1,CASSLIPGQGNEKLFF,TGCGCCAGCAGCTTAATACCGGGACAGGGGAATGAAAAACTGTTTTTT
16,TRBJ2-3,-,TRBV6-1,TRBD1,CASSGLTGGRTDTQYF,TGTGCCAGCAGTGGATTGACAGGGGGCCGGACAGATACGCAGTATTTT
15,TRBJ1-2,-,TRBV18,TRBD1,CASSQDRARGYGYTF,TGTGCCAGCTCACAAGACAGGGCCCGGGGCTATGGCTACACCTTC
15,TRBJ2-7,-,TRBV2,-,CASSVRDTGRGEQYF,TGTGCCAGCAGTGTCCGAGACACTGGTCGGGGTGAGCAGTACTTC
10,TRBJ1-2,-,TRBV19,-,CASRNYGYTF,TGTGCCAGTCGTAACTATGGCTACACCTTC
15,TRBJ2-1,-,TRBV7-2,TRBD1,CASSKGQGGRNEQFF,TGTGCCAGCAGCAAGGGACAGGGCGGTCGGAATGAGCAGTTCTTC